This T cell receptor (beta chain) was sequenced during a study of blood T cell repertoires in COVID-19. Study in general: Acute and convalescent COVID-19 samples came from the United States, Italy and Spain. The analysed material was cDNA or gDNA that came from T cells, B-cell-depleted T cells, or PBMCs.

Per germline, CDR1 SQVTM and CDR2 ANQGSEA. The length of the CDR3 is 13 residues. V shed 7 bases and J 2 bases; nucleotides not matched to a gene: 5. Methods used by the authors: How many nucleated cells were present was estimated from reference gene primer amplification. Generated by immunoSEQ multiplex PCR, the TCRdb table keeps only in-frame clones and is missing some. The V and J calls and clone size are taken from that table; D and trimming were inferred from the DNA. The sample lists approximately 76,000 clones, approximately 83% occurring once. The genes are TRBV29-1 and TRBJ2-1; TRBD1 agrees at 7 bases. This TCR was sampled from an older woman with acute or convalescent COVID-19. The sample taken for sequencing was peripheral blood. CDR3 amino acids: CSAETGPYNEQFF. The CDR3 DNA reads TGCAGCGCCGAGACAGGGCCCTACAATGAGCAGTTCTTC.